This T cell receptor (beta chain) is from a study of blood T cell repertoires in COVID-19 (TCRdb year 2020). Some background on the complete study: Samples from collaborators originated in the United States, Italy and Spain and spanned both the acute and convalescent phases of COVID-19. The prospective study material was composed of cDNA or gDNA derived from T cells, B-cell-depleted T cells, or PBMCs. Nearly every sample came with metadata listing a de-identified subject ID, COVID-19 status, age in years and sex. The samples were drawn from the first 160 participants of the ongoing ImmuneRACE study and from some 1,300 subjects provided by 6 global collaborators. The dataset comprised deeply sampled blood TCRbeta repertoires from subjects exposed to, actively infected with, or recovered from COVID-19. HLA class I and class II types, where available, came from metadata supplied by the sample provider rather than from assay-based typing. The repertoires were released in a freely available public database meant as a resource for research on the immune response to SARS-CoV-2. Summary of the overall study and its limitations: The amount of clinical and demographic metadata varied by source and participant and was provided uncurated.

From the cysteine up to the phenylalanine, the CDR3 has a length of 13 residues. Of all the DNA, just the CDR3 is kept, 39 bases in frame from base 1. Trimming removed 1 base from V and 7 bases from J; the gene matches leave 6 bases unexplained. Reading the germline V gene gives CDR1 SQVTM and CDR2 ANQGSEA. This clone was observed a few times. Its antigen remains unidentified. Per-base qualities were not stored, and no clone one base away is much larger. Whole blood was collected in K2EDTA tubes by collaborating institutions according to the institutions' own protocols. Collaborator samples were shipped for TCRbeta analysis as frozen whole blood, isolated PBMCs, or DNA extracted from either sample type. The immunoSEQ Assay, a bias-controlled multiplex PCR, was used to amplify TCRbeta CDR3 regions from genomic DNA. On the authors' methods: The number of nucleated cells in each sample was estimated from the amplification of reference gene primers within the assay. Sequence reads were collapsed and filtered to measure the absolute abundance of every unique TCRbeta CDR3 rearrangement. For each sample, productive Simpson clonality was calculated by taking the square root of Simpson's diversity index across productive rearrangements. TCRdb retrieved this table from immuneACCESS and kept in-frame rearrangements only. Not all clones are present; in checked studies, unresolved V genes account for under half, and no reason is known for the remainder. Clone size and the V and J calls come from that table; the DNA yielded D and trimming. This sample is represented by tens of thousands of clones; approximately 86% of them were singletons. The ten largest make up under 8.5% of the sample.

Material: peripheral blood. Recombination linked TRBV29-1 to TRBJ1-1; 7 central nucleotides agree with TRBD1. The sequence came from a man aged 55 to 70 with acute or convalescent COVID-19. The CDR3 corresponds to CSVEVRGPGEAFF. The DNA sequence is TGCAGCGTTGAAGTGAGGGGGCCAGGTGAAGCTTTCTTT. When the CDR3 is completed using the reference TRBV29-1 and TRBJ1-1 genes on either side, the full variable domain is SAVISQKPSRDICQRGTSLTIQCQVDSQVTMMFWYRQQPGQSLTLIATANQGSEATYESGFVIDKFPISRPNLTFSTLTVSNMSPEDSSIYLCSVEVRGPGEAFFGQGTRLTVV.